The rows below give T cell receptor beta chains drawn from one sample of a study of vaccination effects on CD4 cells after COVID-19. Repertoires were generated with immunoSEQ multiplex PCR, while TCRdb's copy carries only in-frame clones and drops some. The table records roughly 76,000 clones, around four fifths of them present only once. The antigens for these receptors are not known. The sample consisted of CD4+ T cells from PBMCs cultured with HCoV-229E spike peptides, taken before COVID-19 vaccination. These receptor sequences come from a human donor who received a COVID-19 vaccine. Each CDR3 is given with its conserved first and last residue. D genes are given only for firm matches. Size is omitted from some rows. Given values are once, few, many or a class for expanded clones.

J gene	D gene	V gene	clone size	CDR3 protein	CDR3 DNA
TRBJ1-1	.	TRBV5-6	.	CASRPRTQNTEAFF	TGTGCCAGCAGGCCTCGGACACAAAACACTGAAGCTTTCTTT
TRBJ1-4	.	TRBV2	.	CASSEDSEKLFF	TGTGCCAGCAGTGAGGACAGCGAAAAACTGTTTTTT
TRBJ1-2	.	TRBV10-1	few	CASSEKGANYGYTF	TGCGCCAGCAGTGAAAAGGGCGCTAACTATGGCTACACCTTC
TRBJ1-5	.	TRBV4-2	.	CASSQNRGTPQHF	TGTGCCAGCAGCCAAAATAGAGGGACGCCCCAGCATTTT
TRBJ1-1	.	TRBV6-2/TRBV6-3	.	CASSFSIWDTEAFF	TGTGCCAGCAGTTTCTCGATCTGGGACACTGAAGCTTTCTTT
TRBJ1-1	.	TRBV7-8	.	CASSPLLRDTQNTEAFF	TGTGCCAGCAGCCCTCTTCTCCGGGACACCCAGAACACTGAAGCTTTCTTT
TRBJ1-2	.	TRBV10-3	.	CAISELAGENYGYTF	TGTGCCATCAGTGAGTTGGCGGGAGAGAACTATGGCTACACCTTC
TRBJ1-1	.	TRBV4-2	few	CASSQQGTGYTEAFF	TGTGCCAGCAGCCAACAGGGGACTGGGTACACTGAAGCTTTCTTT
TRBJ2-1	.	TRBV19	once	CASSPRDTYNEQFF	TGTGCCAGTAGTCCCCGGGACACTTACAATGAGCAGTTCTTC
TRBJ2-3	.	TRBV24-1	.	CATSDLNSRDTQYF	TGTGCCACCAGTGACTTGAATAGCCGAGATACGCAGTATTTT
TRBJ2-3	TRBD1	TRBV24-1	.	CATSDPRGPDTQYF	TGTGCCACCAGTGATCCCAGGGGGCCTGATACGCAGTATTTT
TRBJ2-5	TRBD2	TRBV6-5	few	CASSYSASGEETQYF	TGTGCCAGCAGTTACTCGGCCAGCGGGGAAGAGACCCAGTACTTC
TRBJ1-4	.	TRBV3-1/TRBV3-2	.	CASSPVRGQKLFF	TGTGCCAGCAGCCCCGTGCGGGGGCAGAAACTGTTTTTT
TRBJ1-2	.	TRBV6-6	.	CASSYPKYGYTF	TGTGCCAGCAGTTACCCTAAGTATGGCTACACCTTC
TRBJ1-2	.	TRBV5-4	.	CASSRQVGDYGYTF	TGTGCCAGCAGCCGTCAGGTCGGTGACTATGGCTACACCTTC
TRBJ1-3	.	TRBV7-8	.	CASSLASNTIYF	TGTGCCAGCAGCTTAGCGTCAAACACCATATATTTT
TRBJ2-1	.	TRBV7-2	.	CASSLLTGYPYNEQFF	TGTGCCAGCAGCTTATTGACAGGATACCCCTACAATGAGCAGTTCTTC
TRBJ1-1	.	TRBV29-1	.	CSVRAQMNTEAFF	TGCAGCGTCAGGGCACAGATGAACACTGAAGCTTTCTTT
TRBJ2-2	TRBD2	TRBV5-6	.	CASSLRRRTSGGNTGELFF	TGTGCCAGCAGCCTTCGAAGACGGACTAGCGGGGGGAACACCGGGGAGCTGTTTTTT
TRBJ1-5	.	TRBV5-8	.	CASSLVGGGPGPQHF	TGTGCCAGCAGCTTGGTAGGGGGGGGACCGGGGCCCCAGCATTTT
TRBJ2-3	.	TRBV28	.	CASSEGGRSTDTQYF	TGTGCCAGCAGCGAAGGGGGGAGGAGCACAGATACGCAGTATTTT
TRBJ1-2	TRBD1	TRBV7-3	.	CASSSGQGDGYTF	TGTGCCAGCAGCTCTGGACAGGGTGATGGCTACACCTTC
TRBJ1-6	.	TRBV7-2	once	CASREARQSSYNSPLHF	TGTGCCAGCAGGGAAGCCCGACAAAGCTCCTATAATTCACCCCTCCACTTT
TRBJ1-3	.	TRBV5-4	.	CASSLGYGNTIYF	TGTGCCAGCAGCTTGGGTTATGGAAACACCATATATTTT
TRBJ1-1	.	TRBV6-5	.	CASSSSINTEAFF	TGTGCCAGCAGTTCCAGTATCAACACTGAAGCTTTCTTT
TRBJ2-3	TRBD1	TRBV5-8	.	CASSPGGWRGDTQYF	TGTGCCAGCAGCCCAGGGGGCTGGCGGGGAGATACGCAGTATTTT
TRBJ2-2	.	TRBV9	.	CASSVEIGELFF	TGTGCCAGCAGCGTAGAAATCGGGGAGCTGTTTTTT
TRBJ2-1	TRBD1	TRBV7-2	once	CASSQDRANEQFF	TGTGCCAGCAGTCAAGACAGGGCGAATGAGCAGTTCTTC
TRBJ2-5	.	TRBV2	once	CASSVRAGEETQYF	TGTGCCAGCAGTGTGAGGGCAGGGGAGGAGACCCAGTACTTC
TRBJ1-4	.	TRBV7-2	few	CASSTRPKLGANEKLFF	TGTGCCAGCAGCACTCGTCCGAAGCTAGGGGCTAATGAAAAACTGTTTTTT
TRBJ1-2	.	TRBV9	.	CASSPGTNLGYTF	TGTGCCAGCAGCCCGGGGACAAACCTTGGCTACACCTTC
TRBJ2-5	.	TRBV7-2	.	CASIPRGSRETQYF	TGTGCCAGCATCCCGCGGGGCTCCCGGGAGACCCAGTACTTC
TRBJ1-1	.	TRBV15	few	CATSRVDDTEAFF	TGTGCCACCAGCAGAGTAGACGACACTGAAGCTTTCTTT
TRBJ1-1	.	TRBV7-2	.	CASSFSPGTEAFF	TGTGCCAGCAGCTTTTCCCCCGGCACTGAAGCTTTCTTT
TRBJ1-5	.	TRBV24-1	.	CATSERRGNQPQHF	TGTGCCACCAGTGAACGGCGGGGCAATCAGCCCCAGCATTTT
TRBJ1-1	.	TRBV19	.	CASSRTVITEAFF	TGTGCCAGTAGTAGGACAGTGATCACTGAAGCTTTCTTT
TRBJ1-5	TRBD1	TRBV28	.	CASSEGQAIRGEPQHF	TGTGCCAGCAGTGAAGGACAGGCAATCAGAGGGGAGCCCCAGCATTTT